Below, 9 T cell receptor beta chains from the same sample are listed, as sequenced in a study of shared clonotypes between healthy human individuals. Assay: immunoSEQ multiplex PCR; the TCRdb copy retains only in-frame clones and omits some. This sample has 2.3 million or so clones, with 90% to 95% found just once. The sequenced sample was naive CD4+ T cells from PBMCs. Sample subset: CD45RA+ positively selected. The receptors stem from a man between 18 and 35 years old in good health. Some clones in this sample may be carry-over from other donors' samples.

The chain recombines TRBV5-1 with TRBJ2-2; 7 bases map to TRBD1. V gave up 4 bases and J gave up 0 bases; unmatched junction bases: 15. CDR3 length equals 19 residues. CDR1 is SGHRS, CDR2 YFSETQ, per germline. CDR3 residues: CASSRNRGPVSANTGELFF. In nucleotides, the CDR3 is TGCGCCAGCAGCCGAAACAGGGGCCCTGTCTCCGCGAACACCGGGGAGCTGTTTTTT.

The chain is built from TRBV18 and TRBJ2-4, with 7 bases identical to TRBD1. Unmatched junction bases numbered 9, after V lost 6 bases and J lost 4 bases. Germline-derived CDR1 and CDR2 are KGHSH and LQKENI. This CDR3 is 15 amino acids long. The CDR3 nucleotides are TGTGCCAGCTCGCCCCTGACAGGGACGAAAAACATTCAGTACTTC. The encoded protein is CASSPLTGTKNIQYF.

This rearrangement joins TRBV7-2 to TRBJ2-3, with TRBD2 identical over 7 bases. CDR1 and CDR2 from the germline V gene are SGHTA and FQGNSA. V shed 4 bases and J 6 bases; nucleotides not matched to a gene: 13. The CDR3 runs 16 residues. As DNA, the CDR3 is TGTGCCAGCAGCTGGGGGACTAACCAGGGTGTGGATACGCAGTATTTT. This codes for CASSWGTNQGVDTQYF.

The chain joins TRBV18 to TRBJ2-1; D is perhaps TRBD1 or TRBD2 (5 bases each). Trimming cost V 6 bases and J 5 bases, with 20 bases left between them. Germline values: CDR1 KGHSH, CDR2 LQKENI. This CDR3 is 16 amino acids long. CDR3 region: CASSSARDRVNNEQFF. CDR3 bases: TGTGCCAGCTCTTCCGCTCGGGACCGGGTGAACAATGAGCAGTTCTTC.

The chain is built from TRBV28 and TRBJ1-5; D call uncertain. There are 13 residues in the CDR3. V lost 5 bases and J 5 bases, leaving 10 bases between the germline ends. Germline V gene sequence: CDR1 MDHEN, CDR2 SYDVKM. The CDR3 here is CASSTPTYQPQHF. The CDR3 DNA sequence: TGTGCCAGCAGTACCCCTACCTATCAGCCCCAGCATTTT. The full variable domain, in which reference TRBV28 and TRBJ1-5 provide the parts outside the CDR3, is DVKVTQSSRYLVKRTGEKVFLECVQDMDHENMFWYRQDPGLGLRLIYFSYDVKMKEKGDIPEGYSVSREKKERFSLILESASTNQTSMYLCASSTPTYQPQHFGDGTRLSIL.

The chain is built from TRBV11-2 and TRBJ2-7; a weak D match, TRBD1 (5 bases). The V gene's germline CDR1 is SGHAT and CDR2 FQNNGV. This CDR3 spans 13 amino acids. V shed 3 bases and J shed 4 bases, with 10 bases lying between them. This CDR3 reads CASSFDSPYEQYF. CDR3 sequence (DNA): TGTGCCAGCAGCTTTGACAGCCCTTACGAGCAGTACTTC.

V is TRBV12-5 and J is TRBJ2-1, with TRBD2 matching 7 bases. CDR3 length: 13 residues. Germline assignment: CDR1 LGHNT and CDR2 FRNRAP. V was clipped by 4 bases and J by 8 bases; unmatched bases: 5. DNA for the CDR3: TGTGCTAGTGGTTCCCCAGGGAGGGATGAGCAGTTCTTC. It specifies CASGSPGRDEQFF.

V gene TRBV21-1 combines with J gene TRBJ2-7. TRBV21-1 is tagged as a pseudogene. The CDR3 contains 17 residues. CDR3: CASSIRLGWTATYEQYF. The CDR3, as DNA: TGTGCCAGCAGCATACGACTCGGTTGGACGGCAACCTACGAGCAGTACTTC.

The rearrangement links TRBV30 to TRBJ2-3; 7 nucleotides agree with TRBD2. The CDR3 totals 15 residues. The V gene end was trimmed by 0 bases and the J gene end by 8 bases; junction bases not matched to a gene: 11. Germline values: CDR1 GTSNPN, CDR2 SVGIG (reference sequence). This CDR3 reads CAWSVTLAVSATQYF. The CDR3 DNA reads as TGTGCCTGGAGTGTCACCCTAGCGGTTTCAGCTACGCAGTATTTT.